This passage covers 10 T cell receptor beta chains from one sample sequenced in a study of T cell changes during pregnancy in multiple sclerosis. The data were produced by immunoSEQ multiplex PCR, yet TCRdb's version contains in-frame clones alone and is incomplete. Of about 40,000 clones listed, approximately 92% were seen once; the top ten hold 0.95% to 1.5%. Sequences were derived from peripheral blood, sampled before pregnancy. These receptors originate from a female donor with multiple sclerosis, enrolled in a pregnancy study.

The chain couples TRBV6-6 to TRBJ2-1; 8 bases agree with TRBD2. V was pared by 2 bases and J by 3 bases, with 3 bases of the junction left unmatched. CDR3 length equals 15 residues. Per the germline V gene, CDR1 is MNHNY and CDR2 is SVGAGI (reference sequence). The CDR3 DNA follows: TGTGCCAGCAGTTACCAGGCGGGAGGCTACAATGAGCAGTTCTTC. Its translation: CASSYQAGGYNEQFF.

The chain has TRBV2 and TRBJ2-5; 9 nucleotides agree with TRBD1. The assigned J gene may be wrong: the sequence end matches TRBJ2-7 better. The V gene's germline CDR1 is SNHLY and CDR2 FYNNEI. This CDR3 comprises 13 residues. CDR3 sequence reads: CASSDGQGYEQYF. The CDR3 DNA reads TGTGCCAGCAGTGACGGACAGGGGTACGAGCAGTACTTC.

J is TRBJ1-4 and V is TRBV5-5, with D uncertain. In germline, CDR1 is SGHKS, CDR2 YYEKEE (reference sequence). V was trimmed by 0 bases and J by 0 bases, leaving 12 bases between them. The CDR3 consists of 17 residues. The CDR3 sequence is CASSLGAELATNEKLFF. For the CDR3, the DNA is TGTGCCAGCAGCTTGGGGGCAGAACTTGCAACTAATGAAAAACTGTTTTTT. The entire variable domain, with the rest obtained from reference TRBV5-5 and TRBJ1-4, is as follows: DAGVTQSPTHLIKTRGQQVTLRCSPISGHKSVSWYQQVLGQGPQFIFQYYEKEERGRGNFPDRFSARQFPNYSSELNVNALLLGDSALYLCASSLGAELATNEKLFFGSGTQLSVL.

V gene TRBV10-3 combines with J gene TRBJ2-7; 8 nucleotides agree with TRBD1. CDR1 and CDR2 from the germline V gene are ENHRY and SYGVKD. V dropped 2 bases and J dropped 2; count of bases not matched to a gene: 5. This CDR3 has 15 amino acids. Here the CDR3 reads CAISEGRGLPYEQYF. The CDR3 coding sequence is TGTGCCATCAGTGAGGGCAGGGGGCTCCCCTACGAGCAGTACTTC.

The V gene is TRBV29-1, the J gene TRBJ2-7, with 7 bases fitting TRBD1. This CDR3 contains 14 residues. Germline assignment: CDR1 SQVTM and CDR2 ANQGSEA. J lost 1 base, V lost 4 bases, and 7 bases had no gene match. Written as DNA, the CDR3 is TGCAGCGTTGGAGGACAGGCCGCTTCCTACGAGCAGTACTTC. Its translation: CSVGGQAASYEQYF.

The chain couples TRBV5-1 to TRBJ2-3; D remains ambiguous. The CDR3 totals 13 residues. V was shortened by 0 bases and J by 2 bases, with 4 bases between the two germline ends. Germline V gene sequence: CDR1 SGHRS, CDR2 YFSETQ. CDR3 DNA sequence: TGCGCCAGCAGCTTGGAATACACAGATACGCAGTATTTT. Residues: CASSLEYTDTQYF.

The chain is built from TRBV7-8 and TRBJ2-3, with 9 bases identical to TRBD2. V lost 1 base and J lost 6; bases outside the gene matches: 5. The CDR3 is 15 residues long. Germline lookup yields CDR1 SGHVS and CDR2 FQNEAQ. CDR3 nucleotides: TGTGCCAGCAGCTTAGAAGGAGCGGGAGGTGATACGCAGTATTTT. Amino acids: CASSLEGAGGDTQYF.

The chain carries TRBV10-1 and TRBJ2-4, with TRBD1 as a possible D gene (5 bases). The CDR3 runs 14 residues. The ends were cut back, 2 bases at V and 5 bases at J, with 10 bases in the middle. CDR1 is WNHNN and CDR2 is SYGVQD in the germline V gene (reference sequence). Here the CDR3 DNA reads TGCGCCAGCAGTGAGGCAGGGCTCGAAAACATTCAGTACTTC. Protein product: CASSEAGLENIQYF.

The chain carries TRBV28 and TRBJ1-3; 9 nucleotides align to TRBD1. The J segment lost 8 bases and the V segment lost 5 bases, leaving 7 bases of the junction unmatched. The CDR3 has 14 amino acids. Germline V gene data show CDR1 as MDHEN and CDR2 as SYDVKM. CDR3: CASSREQGAYTIYF. CDR3 sequence (DNA): TGTGCCAGCAGTCGGGAACAGGGGGCCTACACCATATATTTT.

The rearrangement links TRBV7-9 to TRBJ1-1; 7 positions agree with TRBD1. Germline trimming cut 4 bases from V and 7 bases from J; bases unmatched to any gene: 12. The CDR3 has 15 residues. CDR1 is SEHNR and CDR2 is FQNEAQ in the germline V gene (reference sequence). CDR3 sequence reads: CASSSGTDRAGEAFF. In nucleotides, the CDR3 is TGTGCCAGCAGCTCCGGGACAGACAGGGCCGGTGAAGCTTTCTTT.